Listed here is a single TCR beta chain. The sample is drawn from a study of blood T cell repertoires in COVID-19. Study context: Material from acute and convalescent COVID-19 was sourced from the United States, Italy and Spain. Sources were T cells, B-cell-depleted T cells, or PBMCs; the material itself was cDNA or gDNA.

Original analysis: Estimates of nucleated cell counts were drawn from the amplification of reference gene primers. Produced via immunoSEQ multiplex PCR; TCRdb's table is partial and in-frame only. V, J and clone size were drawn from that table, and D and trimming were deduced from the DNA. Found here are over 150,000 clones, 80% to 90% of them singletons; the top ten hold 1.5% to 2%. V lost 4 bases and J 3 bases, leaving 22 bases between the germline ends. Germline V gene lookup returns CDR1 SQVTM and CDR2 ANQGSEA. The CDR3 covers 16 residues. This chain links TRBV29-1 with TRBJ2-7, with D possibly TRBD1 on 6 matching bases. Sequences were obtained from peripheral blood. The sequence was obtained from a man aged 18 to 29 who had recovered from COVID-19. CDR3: CSVVVLKQGWVYEQYF. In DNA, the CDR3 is TGCAGCGTTGTGGTGTTGAAACAGGGATGGGTCTACGAGCAGTACTTC.